These T cell receptor beta chains were read from a single sample in a study of glioma-infiltrating T cells after dendritic cell vaccination. Using immunoSEQ multiplex PCR, the repertoire was profiled, and TCRdb retains in-frame clones only, with some absent. Altogether 98,000 or so clones are present, 75% to 90% being singletons, with the ten largest covering approximately 5.5%. This specimen was blood, taken after dendritic cell vaccination. The source of these receptors is a human donor with glioblastoma. Both conserved end residues are part of each CDR3. Fields, in order: J gene, D gene, V gene, clone size, CDR3 protein, CDR3 DNA. The D gene is left open where the match is weak. Clone size appears in some rows only: once, few, many, or a class for an expanded clone.

>TRBJ2-5|TRBD1|TRBV6-5|.
CASSPTGMIQTQYF
TGTGCCAGCAGTCCGACAGGGATGATACAGACCCAGTACTTC
>TRBJ2-3|TRBD2|TRBV11-1|once
CASTFSGGHTDTQYF
TGTGCCAGCACCTTTAGCGGGGGGCACACAGATACGCAGTATTTT
>TRBJ2-7|TRBD1|TRBV28|.
CASRGPGQGRYEQYF
TGTGCCAGCAGGGGGCCGGGACAGGGGAGATACGAGCAGTACTTC
>TRBJ2-1|TRBD2|TRBV6-6|.
CASRTTSRFDEQFF
TGTGCCAGCAGGACGACTAGCAGATTCGATGAGCAGTTCTTC
>TRBJ2-4|TRBD2|TRBV7-2|.
CASSFGVAGGPKNIQYF
TGTGCCAGCAGCTTTGGAGTAGCGGGGGGGCCCAAAAACATTCAGTACTTC
>TRBJ1-4|TRBD1|TRBV2|.
CASRAPGQAATNEKLFF
TGTGCCAGCAGGGCTCCGGGACAGGCGGCAACTAATGAAAAACTGTTTTTT
>TRBJ1-2|.|TRBV7-2|.
CASSPRTPNYGYTF
TGTGCCAGCAGCCCAAGGACTCCTAACTATGGCTACACCTTC
>TRBJ2-1|.|TRBV5-1|.
CASSLIAEPYNEQFF
TGCGCCAGCAGCTTGATAGCGGAACCTTACAATGAGCAGTTCTTC
>TRBJ1-2|.|TRBV7-9|once
CASSSVSVTNYGYTF
TGTGCCAGCAGCTCCGTGTCGGTCACGAACTATGGCTACACCTTC
>TRBJ1-5|.|TRBV28|.
CASSEIQRPQHF
TGTGCCAGCAGCGAGATACAGAGGCCCCAGCATTTT
>TRBJ2-7|.|TRBV5-1|.
CASSLKGVSYEQYF
TGCGCCAGCAGCTTGAAGGGGGTTTCCTACGAGCAGTACTTC
>TRBJ1-2|.|TRBV30|.
CACQIQGTSYGYTF
TGTGCCTGTCAGATTCAGGGGACCTCCTATGGCTACACCTTC
>TRBJ2-7|.|TRBV5-6|once
CASSLGRLNGYEQYF
TGTGCCAGCAGCTTAGGTCGACTAAACGGCTACGAGCAGTACTTC
>TRBJ1-2|TRBD1|TRBV6-5|.
CASLGGQGRGYTF
TGTGCCAGCCTAGGGGGACAGGGTCGAGGCTACACCTTC
>TRBJ2-4|.|TRBV7-2|.
CASSLKTAPLAKNIQYF
TGTGCCAGCAGCTTAAAGACAGCACCACTAGCCAAAAACATTCAGTACTTC
>TRBJ1-2|.|TRBV18|.
CASSLEMNQMSRDHGYTF
TGTGCCAGCTCGCTCGAGATGAATCAGATGTCCAGGGATCATGGCTACACCTTC
>TRBJ2-1|.|TRBV29-1|.
CSVDYGLYNEQFF
TGCAGCGTTGACTACGGTCTCTACAATGAGCAGTTCTTC